This TCR beta chain was captured by sequencing in a study of T cell repertoires in cytomegalovirus infection. TCRdb re-called the reads through MiXCR, storing one row per CDR3 protein. The sample shows about 770,000 distinct CDR3 sequences, roughly 29% of them seen only once. A word on this clonotype: Its antigen remains unknown.

V gave up 3 bases and J gave up 5 bases, with 17 bases separating them. This CDR3 comprises 16 residues. Germline V gene lookup returns CDR1 LGHNA and CDR2 YSLEER. V and J are TRBV4-3 and TRBJ2-1; maybe TRBD1 (5 bases). This TCR came from a human donor in good health (CMV status not recorded). Some clones in this sample may be carry-over from other donors' samples. The source material was cultured CD8+ T cells from PBMCs, sampled from culture after CMV antigen stimulation. This chain's CDR3 is CASSQSLQGYNNEQFF. In DNA form, the CDR3 reads TGCGCCAGCAGCCAGAGTCTTCAGGGTTACAACAATGAGCAGTTCTTC.